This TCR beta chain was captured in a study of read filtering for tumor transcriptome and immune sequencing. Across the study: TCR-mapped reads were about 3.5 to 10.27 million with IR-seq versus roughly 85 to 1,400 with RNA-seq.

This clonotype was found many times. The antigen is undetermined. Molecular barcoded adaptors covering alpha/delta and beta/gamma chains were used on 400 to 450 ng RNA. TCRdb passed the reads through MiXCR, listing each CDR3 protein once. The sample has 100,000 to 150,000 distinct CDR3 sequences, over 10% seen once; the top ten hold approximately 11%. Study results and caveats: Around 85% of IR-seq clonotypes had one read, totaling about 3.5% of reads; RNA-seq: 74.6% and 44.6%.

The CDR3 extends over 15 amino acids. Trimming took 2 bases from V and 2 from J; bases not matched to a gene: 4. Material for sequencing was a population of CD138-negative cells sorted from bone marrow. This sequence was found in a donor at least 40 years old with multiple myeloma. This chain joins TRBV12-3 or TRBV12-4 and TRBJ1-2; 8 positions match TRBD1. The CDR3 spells CASSLLDRVNYGYTF. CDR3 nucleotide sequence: TGTGCCAGCAGTTTATTGGACAGGGTAAACTATGGCTACACCTTC.